The entry that follows covers one TCR beta chain sequence. As yet, its antigen is unknown. The data derive from a study of Tregs in tolerant kidney transplant recipients. CD4+CD25+CD127- Tregs, CD4+CD25- non-Tregs, CD4 and CD8 cells were sorted. Study results and caveats: Tregs expanded with activated donor B cells seemed most donor-specific. Antigen-driven expansion was suggested because donor-specific Tregs expanded more than all Tregs in tolerant patients. Some patients' samples used different primers over time, so nucleotide sequences weren't comparable.

Measured with immunoSEQ multiplex PCR; TCRdb has only the in-frame clones, and not every one. The sample shows about 83,000 clones, 98% of them seen only once. Germline CDR1 and CDR2: MNHEY and SVGAGI. The ends were cut back, 4 bases at V and 7 bases at J, with 13 bases in the middle. This CDR3 is 13 amino acids long. The sequencing used CD4+ T cells from blood, collected before the transplant. The chain uses TRBV6-5 and TRBJ1-2, with unresolved D. The source is a human donor who received a combined kidney and bone marrow transplant. Here the CDR3 reads CASSFAGLGGYTF. For the CDR3, the DNA is TGTGCCAGCAGTTTCGCAGGATTGGGTGGCTACACCTTC.